Shown below are 27 T cell receptor beta chains from a single sample sequenced in a study of blood T cell repertoires in COVID-19. Assay used: immunoSEQ multiplex PCR; TCRdb lists only in-frame clones, some missing. Of some 270,000 clones detected, 90% appear once; the ten largest clones hold under 2.5%. Sequencing was carried out using peripheral blood. These receptors were taken from a woman aged 60-75 years with COVID-19, enrolled during active disease.

This chain links TRBV4-1 with TRBJ2-1; D is perhaps TRBD1 (7 bases). The CDR3 sequence is 15 residues long. Germline-derived CDR1 and CDR2 are MGHRA and YSYEKL. V was clipped by 1 base and J by 8 bases, with 15 bases between them. The CDR3 DNA reads as TGCGCCAGCAGCCAAGGTGGAGGGGGCCACGATGAGCAGTTCTTC. This codes for CASSQGGGGHDEQFF.

The rearrangement links TRBV6-6 to TRBJ1-1; TRBD1 aligns across 8 bases. The CDR3 runs 14 residues. V shed 6 bases and J 3 bases; nucleotides not matched to a gene: 6. In germline, CDR1 is MNHNY, CDR2 SVGAGI (reference sequence). CDR3 protein: CASRPGTGYTEAFF. Here the CDR3 DNA reads TGTGCCAGCAGACCGGGGACAGGATACACTGAAGCTTTCTTT.

This clone was seen only a few times. J is TRBJ1-2 and V is TRBV6-1; D is possibly TRBD1 (5 bases). This CDR3 comprises 13 residues. V was cut by 1 base and J by 8 bases, with 11 bases left in between. Germline V CDR1 and CDR2: MNHNS, SASEGT. Written as DNA, the CDR3 is TGTGCCAGCAGTGAAGGGGACGCGGGGGGCTACACCTTC. It codes for CASSEGDAGGYTF.

The chain is built from TRBV19 and TRBJ2-1, with D tentatively TRBD2 (5 bases). CDR3 length: 14 residues. The ends were cut back, 6 bases at V and 6 bases at J, with 15 bases in the middle. Germline CDR1 and CDR2: LNHDA and SQIVND (reference sequence). The CDR3 DNA sequence: TGTGCCAGTAGACCCGGAAGTGGGAGCAATGAGCAGTTCTTC. It specifies CASRPGSGSNEQFF. The variable domain in full, with the rest retrieved from reference TRBV19 and TRBJ2-1, is DGGITQSPKYLFRKEGQNVTLSCEQNLNHDAMYWYRQDPGQGLRLIYYSQIVNDFQKGDIAEGYSVSREKKESFPLTVTSAQKNPTAFYLCASRPGSGSNEQFFGPGTRLTVL.

The V gene is TRBV6-1, the J gene TRBJ2-2, with D maybe TRBD1 (6 bases). CDR3 size: 14 residues. Germline V lookup: CDR1 MNHNS, CDR2 SASEGT. V lost 8 bases, J lost 4 bases, and 14 bases lay in between. CDR3 sequence (DNA): TGTGCCAGCGCGCTACAGGGATCCACCGGGGAGCTGTTTTTT. This sequence encodes CASALQGSTGELFF.

This rearrangement joins TRBV15 to TRBJ1-5, with 7 bases lining up with TRBD1. From germline, CDR1 is LNHNV and CDR2 YYDKDF (reference sequence). J was trimmed by 6 bases and V by 0 bases; bases with no gene match: 5. The CDR3 consists of 15 residues. The DNA of the CDR3 is TGTGCCACCAGCAGAGATAAGGGGGCAGGTCAGCCCCAGCATTTT. Translated: CATSRDKGAGQPQHF.

This chain connects TRBV15 to TRBJ1-1, with 9 bases that match TRBD1. V was clipped by 1 base and J by 5 bases; unmatched bases: 11. The germline V gene has CDR1 LNHNV and CDR2 YYDKDF (reference sequence). The CDR3 totals 17 residues. The CDR3 DNA sequence: TGTGCCACCAGCAGAGGTGTAGGACAGGGGACGCGGACTGAAGCTTTCTTT. The encoded protein is CATSRGVGQGTRTEAFF.

V and J are TRBV6-5 and TRBJ1-1, with D possibly being TRBD1 (5 bases). This CDR3 contains 11 residues. Germline V gene lookup returns CDR1 MNHEY and CDR2 SVGAGI. V was trimmed by 8 bases and J by 7 bases, leaving 11 bases between them. CDR3 sequence reads: CASRYDSEAFF. The CDR3 coding sequence is TGTGCCAGCCGATACGACAGTGAAGCTTTCTTT.

CDR3: CASSQDLGAGNTIYF. The CDR3, as DNA: TGTGCCAGCAGCCAAGATTTAGGGGCAGGAAACACCATATATTTT. V and J are TRBV4-2 and TRBJ1-3; maybe TRBD1 (5 bases). V shed 0 bases and J shed 4 bases, with 10 bases lying between them. This CDR3 is built from 15 residues. CDR1 LGHNA and CDR2 YNFKEQ come from the germline V gene.

The V and J genes are TRBV7-3 and TRBJ1-1; 8 bases align to TRBD1. The V gene's germline CDR1 is SGHTA and CDR2 FQGTGA. The CDR3 spans 13 residues. The V gene end was trimmed by 6 bases and the J gene end by 6 bases; junction bases not matched to a gene: 6. The CDR3 coding sequence is TGTGCCAGCAGTTCACAGGGGGTTGCTGAAGCTTTCTTT. It translates to CASSSQGVAEAFF.

This sequence joins TRBV19 and TRBJ2-7; D is perhaps TRBD1 (5 bases). Trimming took off 0 bases at V and 2 bases at J, with 11 bases between the two ends. There are 15 residues in the CDR3. CDR1 is LNHDA, CDR2 SQIVND, per germline (reference sequence). The CDR3 DNA reads as TGTGCCAGTAGTATAGATGGGCGGACAACCTACGAGCAGTACTTC. It specifies CASSIDGRTTYEQYF.

The genes are TRBV21-1 and TRBJ2-2; the DNA was not compared with TRBD1, the D call given in the table. TRBV21-1 is assigned pseudogene status. The CDR3 has 19 residues. CDR3 in DNA: TGTGCCAGCAGCCCCCCGGACAGGGAAATGTTCGCGAACACCGGGGAGCTGTTTTTT. Its protein product is CASSPPDREMFANTGELFF.

The CDR3 DNA reads TGTGCCAGCATCACACCCGGGGTAAATGAAGCTTTCTTT. It codes for CASITPGVNEAFF. The V call is TRBV6-5, the J call TRBJ1-1; D gene uncertain. Germline V lookup: CDR1 MNHEY, CDR2 SVGAGI. The CDR3 runs to 13 residues. V lost 7 bases, J lost 7 bases, and 16 bases lay in between.

The rearrangement uses TRBV4-2 and TRBJ2-7; 7 bases line up with TRBD1. With 5 bases clipped from V and 3 bases from J, the junction kept 7 bases outside the gene matches. Germline CDR1 reads LGHNA; CDR2 reads YNFKEQ. The CDR3 has 14 residues. CDR3 amino acids: CASSTSGQSYEQYF. Written as DNA, the CDR3 is TGTGCCAGCAGCACCTCGGGACAGAGCTACGAGCAGTACTTC.

The V and J genes are TRBV4-3 and TRBJ1-4; 7 bases match TRBD1. The junction had 8 bases not matched to a gene; V was cut back by 0 bases and J by 1 base. The length of the CDR3 is 18 residues. The V gene's germline CDR1 is LGHNA and CDR2 YSLEER. In nucleotides, the CDR3 is TGCGCCAGCAGCCAAGATCTTTTAAGACAGGGAACTAATGAAAAACTGTTTTTT. Its protein product is CASSQDLLRQGTNEKLFF.

The rearrangement links TRBV5-4 to TRBJ1-2, with TRBD1 identical over 10 bases. This CDR3 contains 15 residues. Germline V gives CDR1 SGHNT, CDR2 YYREEE (reference sequence). J gave up 8 bases and V 0 bases, and 7 bases lay outside the gene matches. The CDR3 loop reads CASSLESGQGRGYTF. DNA of the CDR3: TGTGCCAGCAGCTTGGAATCGGGACAGGGGCGCGGCTACACCTTC.

The chain is built from TRBV5-6 and TRBJ1-4; no clear D. The CDR3 is 13 residues long. V shed 4 bases and J shed 8 bases, with 12 bases lying between them. Germline CDR1 SGHDT, CDR2 YYEEEE. CDR3 bases: TGTGCCAGCAGCCGGGAGCGCGGCGAAAAACTGTTTTTT. Its translation is CASSRERGEKLFF.

The chain couples TRBV2 to TRBJ1-3; 8 bases agree with TRBD1. Germline assignment: CDR1 SNHLY and CDR2 FYNNEI. V trimming: 6 bases; J trimming: 6 bases; junction bases outside the gene matches: 7. This CDR3 is built from 14 residues. This chain's CDR3 is CASSEQGVVNTIYF. CDR3 DNA: TGTGCCAGCAGCGAACAGGGGGTAGTAAACACCATATATTTT.

This chain joins TRBV4-2 and TRBJ1-2; D remains unclear. The CDR3 loop spans 16 amino acids. Germline CDR1 is LGHNA and CDR2 is YNFKEQ. V was cut by 0 bases and J by 0 bases, with 11 bases left in between. CDR3 sequence: CASSQEWETTNYGYTF. As DNA, the CDR3 is TGTGCCAGCAGCCAAGAATGGGAGACCACTAACTATGGCTACACCTTC.

The rearrangement links TRBV13 to TRBJ1-1; D ambiguous. Per germline, CDR1 PRHDT and CDR2 FYEKMQ (reference sequence). The germline V and J ends were trimmed by 2 bases and 8 bases, with 12 bases remaining between them. The CDR3 has 13 amino acids. CDR3 residues: CASSLSEAAEAFF. The DNA for the CDR3 is TGTGCCAGCAGCTTAAGTGAGGCGGCCGAAGCTTTCTTT.

This chain joins TRBV11-2 and TRBJ2-7, with 7 nucleotides matching TRBD2. The germline V gene encodes CDR1 SGHAT and CDR2 FQNNGV. The CDR3 contains 14 residues. V shed 1 base, J shed 8 bases, and the junction held 8 bases outside the gene matches. The CDR3 protein is CASSLGGSRWQQYF. CDR3 DNA sequence: TGTGCCAGCAGCTTAGGCGGGAGTCGTTGGCAGCAGTACTTC.

V gene TRBV3-1 (or the pseudogene TRBV3-2) combines with J gene TRBJ2-7, with a weak D call TRBD2 (6 bases). The V end was cut by 4 bases, the J end by 3 bases, with 16 bases between. The CDR3 is made up of 15 amino acids. CDR1 and CDR2 from the germline V gene are LGHDT and YNNKEL (reference sequence). This CDR3 reads CASSLSLRENYEQYF. The CDR3 bases are TGTGCCAGCAGCCTTTCCCTCCGGGAGAACTACGAGCAGTACTTC.

CDR3 coding DNA: TGTGCCAGCAGCGCGGGTGTTTGGGGAAACACCATATATTTT. Protein: CASSAGVWGNTIYF. The rearrangement uses TRBV9 and TRBJ1-3; D call uncertain. This CDR3 contains 14 residues. V gave up 3 bases and J gave up 4 bases, with 11 bases separating them. Germline V gene data show CDR1 as SGDLS and CDR2 as YYNGEE.

The chain uses TRBV6-1 and TRBJ1-5, with 7 bases matching TRBD1. Germline V gene lookup returns CDR1 MNHNS and CDR2 SASEGT. The CDR3 length is 17 residues. Unmatched junction bases numbered 15, after V lost 3 bases and J lost 7 bases. DNA for the CDR3: TGTGCCAGCAGTGATCGGCGATTGACGGGACAGAGGCAGCCCCAGCATTTT. It translates to CASSDRRLTGQRQPQHF.

The CDR3 spells CASSRSGGLYGAPDTQYF. CDR3 nucleotide sequence: TGCGCCAGCAGCCGTAGCGGGGGGCTCTACGGGGCCCCAGATACGCAGTATTTT. The chain employs TRBV5-1 and TRBJ2-3; TRBD2 agrees at 10 bases. The germline CDR1 and CDR2 sequences are SGHRS and YFSETQ. The CDR3 contains 18 residues. V dropped 4 bases and J dropped 4; count of bases not matched to a gene: 15.

The chain links TRBV6-5 to TRBJ1-4, with D maybe TRBD1 (5 bases). This CDR3 spans 15 amino acids. CDR1 and CDR2 from the germline V gene are MNHEY and SVGAGI. V dropped 0 bases and J dropped 5 bases, with 10 bases sitting between them. In DNA, the CDR3 is TGTGCCAGCAGTTACTCGGCAGGGCGAAATGAAAAACTGTTTTTT. Residues: CASSYSAGRNEKLFF.

V is TRBV5-4 and J is TRBJ2-3; 9 bases fit TRBD1. The length of the CDR3 is 15 residues. In germline, CDR1 is SGHNT, CDR2 YYREEE (reference sequence). V lost 3 bases to trimming and J lost 5 bases; unmatched junction nucleotides: 7. The CDR3: CASSSAGQGGDTQYF. Written as DNA, the CDR3 is TGTGCCAGCAGCTCAGCGGGACAGGGAGGAGATACGCAGTATTTT.